This TCR beta chain appears in the sequencing data of a study of T cell repertoires in cytomegalovirus infection. Whole-study context: CMV infection together with matching HLA type was indicated by public TCR beta signatures.

Via MiXCR, TCRdb re-called the reads, giving one row per CDR3 protein. Of about 700,000 distinct CDR3 sequences listed, 30% to 35% were seen once; the top ten hold about 20%. Turning to this clonotype: Its target is unknown.

This CDR3 region has 16 residues. Trimming removed 10 bases from V and 1 base from J, with 20 bases in between. The V and J genes are TRBV12-3 or TRBV12-4 and TRBJ2-1; possibly TRBD2 for D (5 bases). The TCR was taken from a human donor in good health (CMV status not recorded). Some clones in this sample may be carry-over from other donors' samples. The sequencing used cultured PBMCs, collected from culture after CMV antigen stimulation. This chain's CDR3 is CATHVPGRGSYNEQFF. In DNA, the CDR3 is TGTGCCACCCACGTTCCCGGACGGGGTTCCTACAATGAGCAGTTCTTC.